This T cell receptor beta chain emerged from a study of siplizumab effects on memory and regulatory T cells. Study-wide points: Researchers did not confirm the suppressive function of proliferating Tregs from siplizumab cultures. Treatment with siplizumab left mappable alloreactive CD4+ clones averaging around 69% Treg-derived, compared with 25% to 30% in controls.

The CDR3 loop spans 17 amino acids. The germline V gene has CDR1 SGHTA and CDR2 FQGTGA. V gave up 5 bases and J gave up 1 base; unmatched junction bases: 10. Measured with immunoSEQ multiplex PCR; TCRdb has only the in-frame clones, and not every one. The sample has about 91,000 clones, 95% to 97% seen once. Comments on this clone: Its antigen is unknown.

The sequence came from a human donor in good health. V usage is TRBV7-3 and J usage is TRBJ2-1; 8 bases are a match to TRBD1. The material sequenced was naive CD4+ T cells sorted from blood. The CDR3 spells CASSASRGLRSYNEQFF. The CDR3, as DNA: TGTGCCAGCAGCGCGTCCAGGGGGCTAAGGTCCTACAATGAGCAGTTCTTC. Supplemented by reference TRBV7-3 and TRBJ2-1, the full variable domain reads GAGVSQTPSNKVTEKGKYVELRCDPISGHTALYWYRQSLGQGPEFLIYFQGTGAADDSGLPNDRFFAVRPEGSVSTLKIQRTERGDSAVYLCASSASRGLRSYNEQFFGPGTRLTVL.